Each of the 25 T cell receptor beta chains below was sequenced from the same sample in a study of cytomegalovirus exposure and HLA in healthy donors. It was with 60 Vbeta and 13 Jbeta primers that the PCR ran. The data were produced by immunoSEQ multiplex PCR, yet TCRdb's version contains in-frame clones alone and is incomplete. The table lists roughly 120,000 clones, around 8.5% of them singletons. Sequenced sample: PBMCs. These receptors were obtained from a man aged 40-49 years in good health and CMV-seronegative.

The chain carries TRBV19 and TRBJ2-7; 7 nucleotides match TRBD1. This CDR3 is 16 amino acids long. Germline V gives CDR1 LNHDA, CDR2 SQIVND (reference sequence). Trimming removed 10 bases from V and 5 bases from J; junction bases left unmatched: 20. CDR3 in DNA: TGTGCCATCCCACACTTAGGGAACAGGGGACCAAACGAGCAGTACTTC. Its translation: CAIPHLGNRGPNEQYF.

This clone occurred a few times. The chain uses TRBV4-1 and TRBJ1-1; 7 bases align to TRBD1. Germline lookup yields CDR1 MGHRA and CDR2 YSYEKL. Trimming took 4 bases from V and 5 from J; bases not matched to a gene: 13. The CDR3 totals 16 residues. The CDR3 spells CASSRHEQGKYTEAFF. The CDR3 DNA is TGCGCCAGCAGCCGCCATGAACAGGGGAAGTATACTGAAGCTTTCTTT.

In DNA, the CDR3 is TGTGCCAGCTCATTATCGACAGCTATGAACACTGAAGCTTTCTTT. Residues: CASSLSTAMNTEAFF. The rearrangement uses TRBV18 and TRBJ1-1; maybe TRBD1 (5 bases). From germline, CDR1 is KGHSH and CDR2 LQKENI. There are 15 residues in the CDR3. The V end lost 5 bases, the J end lost 0 bases, and 13 bases lay between the germline ends.

Only a few counts were recorded for this clone. V is TRBV6-5 and J is TRBJ2-1; 8 nucleotides match TRBD2. The CDR3 is 14 residues long. V shed 6 bases and J 6 bases; nucleotides not matched to a gene: 7. Germline CDR1 MNHEY, CDR2 SVGAGI. The CDR3 spells CASRQRGGRNEQFF. The CDR3 region has the DNA TGTGCCAGCAGGCAACGGGGGGGCCGCAATGAGCAGTTCTTC.

The CDR3 DNA sequence: TGTGCCAGCAGTTACAGTGGCAGTTTAAATGAGCAGTTCTTC. Translation gives CASSYSGSLNEQFF. This chain links TRBV6-6 with TRBJ2-1; D is undetermined. In germline, CDR1 is MNHNY, CDR2 SVGAGI (reference sequence). The CDR3 spans 14 residues. V gave up 2 bases and J gave up 7 bases, with 12 bases separating them.

This chain links TRBV7-9 with TRBJ2-7; no reliable D call. The V end lost 4 bases, the J end lost 4 bases, and 8 bases lay between the germline ends. The CDR3 covers 12 residues. Germline-derived CDR1 and CDR2 are SEHNR and FQNEAQ (reference sequence). This CDR3 reads CASSSIEYEQYF. CDR3 bases: TGTGCCAGCAGCTCAATCGAGTACGAGCAGTACTTC.

There are a few counts of this clone. CDR3 amino acids: CASSYSGTGDQETQYF. Written as DNA, the CDR3 is TGTGCCAGCAGTTATTCCGGGACAGGGGATCAAGAGACCCAGTACTTC. This chain links TRBV6-6 with TRBJ2-5, with 10 bases that match TRBD1. CDR3 length equals 16 residues. V lost 3 bases to trimming and J lost 2 bases; unmatched junction nucleotides: 6. The germline gives CDR1 MNHNY, CDR2 SVGAGI (reference sequence).

This clone was seen only a few times. The chain is built from TRBV6-1 and TRBJ1-4; the match to TRBD1 covers 10 bases. Germline-derived CDR1 and CDR2 are MNHNS and SASEGT. This CDR3 has 14 residues. V lost 5 bases and J lost 13; bases outside the gene matches: 10. Here the CDR3 DNA reads TGTGCCAGCAGTTTCCGGGACAGGGGTCCAGGACTGTTTTTT. Translation: CASSFRDRGPGLFF.

This clone appeared a few times. Here the CDR3 omits its conserved ending phenylalanine or tryptophan, so a read error is the likely source. The CDR3 DNA reads as TGCGCCAGCAGCGCGGGACCCCGACGGGAGCAGTACCTC. Its translation is CASSAGPRREQYL. The chain uses TRBV4-3 and TRBJ2-7; D may be TRBD2 (6 bases). In germline, CDR1 is LGHNA, CDR2 YSLEER. The CDR3 contains 13 residues. V gave up 5 bases and J gave up 7 bases, with 15 bases separating them.

This rearrangement joins TRBV10-1 to TRBJ2-3, with 15 positions matching TRBD2. The germline CDR1 and CDR2 sequences are WNHNN and SYGVQD (reference sequence). With V trimmed by 6 bases and J by 7 bases, 5 bases remained unmatched. This CDR3 has 15 residues. CDR3 nucleotide sequence: TGCGCCAGCAGCGGGACTAGCGGGGGGCTAAATACGCAGTATTTT. This gives the protein CASSGTSGGLNTQYF.

The chain combines TRBV7-8 with TRBJ2-7; D is perhaps TRBD1 (5 bases). V lost 4 bases and J lost 6, with 13 bases in between. The CDR3 length is 13 residues. From germline, CDR1 is SGHVS and CDR2 FQNEAQ. CDR3 loop: CASSYDPQGEQYF. DNA of the CDR3: TGTGCCAGCAGCTATGATCCCCAGGGCGAGCAGTACTTC.

In its sample, this clone was seen a few times. CDR3 loop: CASSATGTGGAETQYF. DNA of the CDR3: TGTGCCAGTAGTGCGACCGGGACAGGGGGCGCGGAGACCCAGTACTTC. The genes are TRBV19 and TRBJ2-5; TRBD1 matches 12 bases. The CDR3 extends over 16 amino acids. From germline, CDR1 is LNHDA and CDR2 SQIVND (reference sequence). V shed 5 bases and J 5 bases; nucleotides not matched to a gene: 9.

This clone was found a few times. The CDR3 spells CSAGQETGYTF. In nucleotides, the CDR3 is TGCAGCGCAGGACAGGAGACTGGCTACACCTTC. The chain couples TRBV29-1 to TRBJ1-2; 7 bases match TRBD1. CDR3 size: 11 residues. The germline gives CDR1 SQVTM, CDR2 ANQGSEA. The trim removed 7 bases at V and 7 bases at J, leaving 6 bases unmatched.

This clone was observed a handful of times. The chain has TRBV18 and TRBJ2-5, with TRBD2 matching 9 bases. This CDR3 is 16 amino acids long. The V gene end was trimmed by 2 bases and the J gene end by 3 bases; junction bases not matched to a gene: 7. Germline-derived CDR1 and CDR2 are KGHSH and LQKENI. DNA for the CDR3: TGTGCCAGCTCACCAACACTGGCGGGGGGGAAAGAGACCCAGTACTTC. It encodes CASSPTLAGGKETQYF.

This clone has more than one count but fewer than ten. This chain links TRBV28 with TRBJ1-1; D perhaps matches TRBD1 (5 bases). The CDR3 totals 15 residues. The germline CDR1 and CDR2 sequences are MDHEN and SYDVKM. The V and J ends lost 2 bases and 4 bases respectively, with 14 bases between them. The DNA of the CDR3 is TGTGCCAGCAGTTTAAGACAGACCATGGGCACTGAAGCTTTCTTT. This encodes CASSLRQTMGTEAFF.

This clone was counted a few times. This rearrangement joins TRBV19 to TRBJ2-7, with D perhaps matching TRBD2 (5 bases). Trimming took 7 bases from V and 5 from J, leaving 9 bases between them. CDR1 is LNHDA, CDR2 SQIVND, per germline (reference sequence). CDR3 length: 11 residues. The CDR3 region is CASMAGNEQYF. Written as DNA, the CDR3 is TGTGCCAGTATGGCCGGGAACGAGCAGTACTTC.

This clone was detected only a few times. This sequence joins TRBV7-2 and TRBJ2-5, with TRBD2 identical over 9 bases. This CDR3 has 16 amino acids. Unmatched junction bases numbered 8, after V lost 1 base and J lost 5 bases. Germline values: CDR1 SGHTA, CDR2 FQGNSA. As DNA, the CDR3 is TGTGCCAGCAGCTTAGTTGGCGGGGGGGCCGGGGAGACCCAGTACTTC. It encodes CASSLVGGGAGETQYF.

The sample holds a few counts of this clone. The chain joins TRBV12-5 to TRBJ1-1; perhaps TRBD1 as D (5 bases). Germline V gene sequence: CDR1 LGHNT, CDR2 FRNRAP. Trimming cost V 2 bases and J 1 base, with 5 bases left between them. The CDR3 has 13 amino acids. This CDR3 reads CASGLTGNTEAFF. The CDR3 nucleotides read TGTGCTAGTGGTTTGACAGGGAACACTGAAGCTTTCTTT.

This clone has a handful of counts. This rearrangement joins TRBV6-1 to TRBJ2-5; D may be TRBD2 (6 bases). V was cut by 3 bases and J by 3 bases, with 11 bases left in between. CDR1 and CDR2 from the germline V gene are MNHNS and SASEGT. This CDR3 has 14 residues. This chain's CDR3 is CASSDPGRKETQYF. CDR3 DNA sequence: TGTGCCAGCAGTGACCCGGGGAGGAAAGAGACCCAGTACTTC.

This clone has more than one count but fewer than ten. The chain couples TRBV11-2 to TRBJ1-1, with 7 bases lining up with TRBD1. V was clipped by 3 bases and J by 3 bases; unmatched bases: 4. The CDR3 consists of 14 residues. Germline CDR1 reads SGHAT; CDR2 reads FQNNGV. CDR3 sequence: CASSLTGRDTEAFF. CDR3 nucleotides: TGTGCCAGCAGCTTGACAGGGAGAGACACTGAAGCTTTCTTT.

The chain is built from TRBV30 and TRBJ2-3; D is uncertain. CDR3 length equals 13 residues. V dropped 2 bases and J dropped 5 bases, with 11 bases sitting between them. Germline loops: CDR1 GTSNPN, CDR2 SVGIG (reference sequence). CDR3 protein: CAWSLNSEDTQYF. The CDR3 nucleotides read TGTGCCTGGAGTTTGAACTCCGAAGATACGCAGTATTTT.

The rearrangement uses TRBV19 and TRBJ1-2; 8 nucleotides align to TRBD1. This CDR3 comprises 14 residues. Unmatched junction bases numbered 6, after V lost 7 bases and J lost 2 bases. The germline V gene encodes CDR1 LNHDA and CDR2 SQIVND (reference sequence). The CDR3 loop is CASNQDRDNYGYTF. The CDR3 DNA reads as TGTGCCAGTAATCAGGACAGGGACAACTATGGCTACACCTTC. The entire variable domain, with the rest obtained from reference TRBV19 and TRBJ1-2, is as follows: DGGITQSPKYLFRKEGQNVTLSCEQNLNHDAMYWYRQDPGQGLRLIYYSQIVNDFQKGDIAEGYSVSREKKESFPLTVTSAQKNPTAFYLCASNQDRDNYGYTFGSGTRLTVV.

The chain combines TRBV19 with TRBJ1-1; D may be TRBD1 (6 bases). This CDR3 comprises 15 residues. Germline-derived CDR1 and CDR2 are LNHDA and SQIVND (reference sequence). Between the trimmed V and J ends, which lost 1 base and 1 base, there was a span of 10 bases. The CDR3 loop is CASSIGAGANTEAFF. Here the CDR3 DNA reads TGTGCCAGTAGTATAGGGGCAGGGGCGAACACTGAAGCTTTCTTT.

This clone was seen a few times. The chain combines TRBV19 with TRBJ1-2, with 9 nucleotides matching TRBD1. Looked up from germline, CDR1 is LNHDA and CDR2 is SQIVND (reference sequence). The junction had 3 bases not matched to a gene; V was cut back by 4 bases and J by 6 bases. This CDR3 has 13 amino acids. DNA of the CDR3: TGTGCCAGTAGTACCAGACAGGGGGATGGCTACACCTTC. Protein: CASSTRQGDGYTF.

The gene calls are TRBV7-9 and TRBJ2-3; D is perhaps TRBD2 (6 bases). Germline V gene data show CDR1 as SEHNR and CDR2 as FQNEAQ (reference sequence). The CDR3 length is 17 residues. With 5 bases removed from V and 6 bases from J, the gap between germline ends came to 24 bases. CDR3 region: CASSTPPGTYLMDTQYF. The CDR3 DNA sequence: TGTGCCAGCAGCACCCCCCCCGGGACTTACCTGATGGATACGCAGTATTTT.